This TCR beta chain was retrieved from a study of CXCR3-negative and CXCR3-positive naive CD8 T cells. Findings and caveats of the study: Naive cells positive for CXCR3 carried more hydrophobic TRB CDR3s than CXCR3-negative ones.

CD45RO-CCR7+CD27+CD95- was the phenotype of naive CD8+ T cells. On this clonotype itself: Antigen unknown.

UMI-labeled 5' RACE yielded the TRB cDNA libraries. With the 5' RACE reads reprocessed, TCRdb shows one record per CDR3 protein and no DNA. The listing records around 92,000 distinct CDR3 sequences. CDR1 MGHRA and CDR2 YSYEKL come from the germline V gene. The CDR3 consists of 14 residues. The material sequenced was naive CXCR3- CD8+ T cells from blood. Subset in this sample: CD45RO-CCR7+CD27+CD95- naive CD8+ T cells lacking CXCR3 (TNR3-). V gene TRBV4-1 combines with J gene TRBJ2-7; checking the TCRdb D call of TRBD2 is not possible without DNA. The TCR comes from a human donor in good health. Some clones in this sample may be carry-over from other donors' samples. This chain's CDR3 is CASSQGSGPYEQYF.